The sequence of this TCR beta chain was determined in a study of T cells in localized non-small cell lung cancer. Remarks on this clone: Its specificity is not known.

The CDR3 totals 14 residues. Germline loops: CDR1 MNHNS, CDR2 SASEGT. V was pared by 7 bases and J by 5 bases, with 4 bases of the junction left unmatched. Profiling relied on immunoSEQ multiplex PCR, and the TCRdb table lists in-frame clones only, not all of them. The sample yields tens of thousands of clones, 86% seen once. The study, taken as a whole, reports: Longer overall survival was linked to higher blood T cell density. Sequencing involved a lone tumor region, leaving heterogeneity possible. Adjacent lung was found to contain a median roughly 60 of the top 100 tumor clones.

The chain employs TRBV6-1 and TRBJ2-2; 10 bases are shared with TRBD1. This receptor was obtained from a male donor older than 55 with stage II lung adenocarcinoma. This material consisted of peripheral blood mononuclear cells, taken before any cancer treatment. For the CDR3, the DNA is TGTGCCAGCACGCGGGACAGGGGTACCGGGGAGCTGTTTTTT. As protein: CASTRDRGTGELFF.